This T cell receptor (beta chain) stems from a study of beta chain features in type 1 diabetes. This clone has more than one count but fewer than ten. Germline values: CDR1 SGHRS, CDR2 YFSETQ. CDR3 length equals 15 residues. V dropped 1 base and J dropped 2 bases, with 11 bases sitting between them. Since all of the isolated RNA was reverse transcribed, expressed TCRB transcripts were what got sequenced. Repertoires were generated with immunoSEQ multiplex PCR, while TCRdb's copy carries only in-frame clones and drops some. The sample shows about 230,000 clones, 9.6% of them seen only once. Sorting with CD45RO/CCR7/CD25/CD127/CD95/CD27 yielded naive, central memory, regulatory and stem-like memory CD4+ cells.

Sequencing input: naive CD4+ T cells from blood. The J gene is TRBJ2-3, the V gene TRBV5-1; D perhaps matches TRBD1 (5 bases). This receptor was taken from a woman younger than 35 in good health. The CDR3 DNA reads as TGCGCCAGCAGCTTGCGACAGCCGATCACAGATACGCAGTATTTT. Protein: CASSLRQPITDTQYF. The full variable domain, with the rest looked up from reference TRBV5-1 and TRBJ2-3, is KAGVTQTPRYLIKTRGQQVTLSCSPISGHRSVSWYQQTPGQGLQFLFEYFSETQRNKGNFPGRFSGRQFSNSRSEMNVSTLELGDSALYLCASSLRQPITDTQYFGPGTRLTVL.